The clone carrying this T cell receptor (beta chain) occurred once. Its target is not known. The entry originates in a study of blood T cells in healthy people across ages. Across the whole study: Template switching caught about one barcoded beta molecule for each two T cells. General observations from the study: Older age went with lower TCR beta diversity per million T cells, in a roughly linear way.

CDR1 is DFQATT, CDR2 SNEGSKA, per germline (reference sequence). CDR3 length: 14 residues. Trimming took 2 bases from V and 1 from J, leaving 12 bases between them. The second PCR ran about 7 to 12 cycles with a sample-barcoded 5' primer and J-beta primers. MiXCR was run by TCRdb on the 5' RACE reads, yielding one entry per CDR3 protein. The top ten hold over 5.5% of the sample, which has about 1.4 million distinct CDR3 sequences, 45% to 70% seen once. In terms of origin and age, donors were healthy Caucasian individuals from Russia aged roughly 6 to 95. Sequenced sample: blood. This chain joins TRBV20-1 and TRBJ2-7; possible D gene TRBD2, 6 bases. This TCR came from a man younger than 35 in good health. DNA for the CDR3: TGCAGTGCTAGACTTTGGGGGGAGTCCTACGAGCAGTACTTC. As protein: CSARLWGESYEQYF.